A single sample is the source of the 20 T cell receptor beta chains below, sequenced in a study of cytomegalovirus exposure and HLA in healthy donors (dated by TCRdb to the late 2010s). Libraries were made using the immunoSEQ multiplex PCR assay. A mixture of 60 forward primers for TCR Vbeta segments and 13 reverse primers for TCR Jbeta segments was used in the multiplex PCR. TCRdb carries this immuneACCESS record with in-frame sequences only. Its versions omit some clonotypes, under half of them owing to an unresolved V gene in the studies checked, with the rest unexplained. For this sample the table gives 130,000 to 150,000 clones, of which approximately 78% were detected only once. Less than 3.5% of the sample goes to the ten largest clones. Source material: PBMCs. The origin of the receptors is a man aged 40-55 years in good health and CMV-seropositive.

This chain links TRBV2 with TRBJ1-2; possibly TRBD1 for D (6 bases). Trimming pared 8 bases from V and 3 bases from J, leaving 16 bases between. Germline V gene sequence: CDR1 SNHLY, CDR2 FYNNEI. This CDR3 comprises 14 residues. CDR3: CASGGDNTYYGYTF. DNA for the CDR3: TGTGCCAGCGGGGGGGACAACACGTACTATGGCTACACCTTC.

This chain joins TRBV5-1 and TRBJ2-3; D is ambiguous. Germline values: CDR1 SGHRS, CDR2 YFSETQ. Between the trimmed V and J ends, which lost 0 bases and 1 base, there was a span of 9 bases. This CDR3 region has 15 residues. As DNA, the CDR3 is TGCGCCAGCAGCTTGGGCAGGCCACGCACAGATACGCAGTATTTT. Amino acid sequence: CASSLGRPRTDTQYF.

CDR3 residues: CASSDFGRYGYTF. CDR3 DNA: TGTGCCAGCAGTGATTTCGGGAGGTATGGCTACACCTTC. The rearrangement uses TRBV2 and TRBJ1-2; no clear D. The germline V and J ends were trimmed by 3 bases and 5 bases, with 10 bases remaining between them. In germline, CDR1 is SNHLY, CDR2 FYNNEI. The CDR3 length is 13 residues.

The chain carries TRBV4-1 and TRBJ2-1; 8 bases agree with TRBD1. J was trimmed by 3 bases and V by 6 bases; bases with no gene match: 4. This CDR3 contains 14 residues. Germline values: CDR1 MGHRA, CDR2 YSYEKL. The CDR3 DNA reads TGCGCCAGCAGTTCCGGGACAGGCTACAATGAGCAGTTCTTC. Protein: CASSSGTGYNEQFF.

V gene TRBV7-8 combines with J gene TRBJ1-1; D is uncertain. V lost 3 bases and J lost 2, with 7 bases in between. CDR3 length: 13 amino acids. Germline V gene sequence: CDR1 SGHVS, CDR2 FQNEAQ. CDR3 nucleotide sequence: TGTGCCAGCAGCTTTAACAGTAACACTGAAGCTTTCTTT. Protein product: CASSFNSNTEAFF.

This clone was counted once. The chain carries TRBV29-1 and TRBJ2-1; no firm D call. In germline, CDR1 is SQVTM, CDR2 ANQGSEA. The CDR3 runs 12 residues. V lost 7 bases and J 7 bases, leaving 14 bases between the germline ends. The CDR3 DNA reads TGCAGCGGCCGAAAAACAGAGAATGAGCAGTTCTTC. It codes for CSGRKTENEQFF.

V usage is TRBV6-6 and J usage is TRBJ1-1; maybe TRBD1 (5 bases). The CDR3 loop spans 12 amino acids. The V end lost 5 bases, the J end lost 4 bases, and 8 bases lay between the germline ends. CDR1 MNHNY and CDR2 SVGAGI come from the germline V gene (reference sequence). The CDR3 spells CASSTGGTEAFF. The CDR3 DNA reads TGTGCCAGCAGTACCGGGGGCACTGAAGCTTTCTTT.

The chain carries TRBV27 and TRBJ1-6; no clear D. Germline V gene sequence: CDR1 MNHEY, CDR2 SMNVEV (reference sequence). Trimming took off 3 bases at V and 8 bases at J, with 8 bases between the two ends. There are 13 residues in the CDR3. As DNA, the CDR3 is TGTGCCAGCAGTTTTCGGGATTATTCACCCCTCCACTTT. Amino acids: CASSFRDYSPLHF.

This chain uses TRBV6-5 with TRBJ1-4; 10 bases are shared with TRBD1. This CDR3 has 14 residues. J gave up 6 bases and V 6 bases, and 4 bases lay outside the gene matches. Germline assignment: CDR1 MNHEY and CDR2 SVGAGI. The CDR3 sequence is CASRIGTGDEKLFF. CDR3 in DNA: TGTGCCAGCAGGATCGGGACAGGGGATGAAAAACTGTTTTTT.

The chain couples TRBV28 to TRBJ1-1; D is unresolved. Trimming took off 1 base at V and 4 bases at J, with 4 bases between the two ends. This CDR3 comprises 12 residues. Per the germline V gene, CDR1 is MDHEN and CDR2 is SYDVKM. The CDR3 protein is CASSLFSTEAFF. CDR3 nucleotides: TGTGCCAGCAGTTTATTCAGCACTGAAGCTTTCTTT.

The genes are TRBV7-9 and TRBJ2-7; TRBD1 aligns across 7 bases. The CDR3 extends over 15 amino acids. With 1 base clipped from V and 2 bases from J, the junction kept 5 bases outside the gene matches. CDR1 and CDR2 (germline): SEHNR, FQNEAQ (reference sequence). CDR3 residues: CASSLDGTDPYEQYF. In DNA, the CDR3 is TGTGCCAGCAGCTTAGACGGGACAGATCCCTACGAGCAGTACTTC.

Concerning this clone itself: At the DNA level, this CDR3 is encoded by other sequences in the same sample as well. The chain couples TRBV9 to TRBJ2-3; 12 nucleotides align to TRBD2. This CDR3 is built from 16 residues. V shed 3 bases and J 0 bases; nucleotides not matched to a gene: 2. CDR1 and CDR2 (germline): SGDLS, YYNGEE. The CDR3 DNA is TGTGCCAGCAGCGCTGGGACTAGCGGGAGCACAGATACGCAGTATTTT. Amino acid sequence: CASSAGTSGSTDTQYF.

The chain links TRBV5-1 to TRBJ2-1; 11 nucleotides match TRBD2. Germline CDR1 reads SGHRS; CDR2 reads YFSETQ. V was clipped by 4 bases and J by 6 bases; unmatched bases: 6. This CDR3 is built from 15 residues. CDR3 in amino acids: CASSVTSGVINEQFF. Written as DNA, the CDR3 is TGCGCCAGCAGCGTGACTAGCGGGGTGATCAATGAGCAGTTCTTC.

The V gene is TRBV20-1, the J gene TRBJ2-7; 7 nucleotides match TRBD1. The V gene end was trimmed by 3 bases and the J gene end by 6 bases; junction bases not matched to a gene: 2. Germline V gives CDR1 DFQATT, CDR2 SNEGSKA (reference sequence). The CDR3 totals 11 residues. DNA for the CDR3: TGCAGTGCTAGGACAGGGACCGAGCAGTACTTC. Residues: CSARTGTEQYF.

This clone has only one observation. The chain has TRBV27 and TRBJ1-2; 9 bases agree with TRBD1. J gave up 6 bases and V 5 bases, and 10 bases lay outside the gene matches. The CDR3 runs 15 residues. Germline-derived CDR1 and CDR2 are MNHEY and SMNVEV (reference sequence). CDR3 amino acids: CASSPQNGQGNGYTF. The CDR3 coding sequence is TGTGCCAGCAGTCCGCAGAACGGACAGGGGAATGGCTACACCTTC.

The rearrangement joins TRBV30 to TRBJ1-2; tentatively, D is TRBD1 (5 bases). V lost 5 bases, J lost 0 bases, and 7 bases lay in between. The CDR3 length is 12 residues. Looked up from germline, CDR1 is GTSNPN and CDR2 is SVGIG (reference sequence). CDR3 loop: CAWDSSNYGYTF. The CDR3 DNA sequence: TGTGCCTGGGACAGTTCTAACTATGGCTACACCTTC.

The rearrangement uses TRBV5-1 and TRBJ2-2; TRBD2 aligns across 7 bases. The germline CDR1 and CDR2 sequences are SGHRS and YFSETQ. The CDR3 contains 16 residues. V was clipped by 6 bases and J by 1 base; unmatched bases: 9. As DNA, the CDR3 is TGCGCCAGCAATGGGGGAGGGCCTGGGAACACCGGGGAGCTGTTTTTT. Amino acid sequence: CASNGGGPGNTGELFF.

V usage is TRBV6-5 and J usage is TRBJ2-5; 10 bases line up with TRBD2. Germline loops: CDR1 MNHEY, CDR2 SVGAGI. CDR3 length: 16 amino acids. The junction had 4 bases not matched to a gene; V was cut back by 2 bases and J by 1 base. CDR3 region: CASSYGTSELQETQYF. CDR3 in DNA: TGTGCCAGCAGTTACGGGACTAGCGAGCTCCAAGAGACCCAGTACTTC.

The V and J genes are TRBV21-1 and TRBJ2-2; the table's D gene call, TRBD1, was not cross checked with the DNA. TRBV21-1 is shown as a pseudogene. The CDR3 has 17 residues. DNA for the CDR3: TGTGCCAGCAGCGAGGTCAGACAGGGCCGGAACACCGGGGAGCTGTTTTTT. Amino acids: CASSEVRQGRNTGELFF.

In the case of this clone: Other DNA sequences of this sample code for an identical CDR3. The chain couples TRBV21-1 to TRBJ1-1. TRBV21-1 is recorded as a pseudogene. CDR3 length: 13 residues. CDR3 protein: CASSTKPGPEAFF. The DNA of the CDR3 is TGTGCCAGCAGCACCAAGCCGGGTCCTGAAGCTTTCTTT.